Here is one T cell receptor beta chain with its context. The data were taken from a study of blood T cell repertoires in COVID-19. The overall study: Acute and convalescent COVID-19 specimens originated in the United States, Italy and Spain. From T cells, B-cell-depleted T cells, or PBMCs came the material, which was cDNA or gDNA.

Study processing details: Amplified reference gene primers provided the basis for estimating nucleated cell counts. Some clones are missing from TCRdb's copy, which holds only in-frame ones; the method was immunoSEQ multiplex PCR. The V and J calls and clone size were taken over from that table, and D and trimming were inferred from the DNA. Counted here are around 100,000 clones, around four fifths occurring once; the ten biggest clones make up 0.7% to 1%. The CDR3 is made up of 12 amino acids. V was trimmed by 3 bases and J by 6 bases, leaving 6 bases between them. Per the germline V gene, CDR1 is MRHNA and CDR2 is SNTAGT.

Sequenced input: peripheral blood. This chain links TRBV6-4 with TRBJ2-1; D is possibly TRBD1 (6 bases). This clonotype originated in a woman aged 70-85 years with acute or convalescent COVID-19. CDR3 nucleotides: TGTGCCAGCAGTGAACAGGGCAATGAGCAGTTCTTC. It codes for CASSEQGNEQFF.